This note documents a single T cell receptor beta chain sequence. Primers for the PCR totalled 60 Vbeta and 13 Jbeta. Profiled with immunoSEQ multiplex PCR; TCRdb holds only in-frame clones, not every one. Here the sample spans 100,000 to 120,000 clones, approximately 78% being singletons. Germline CDR1 and CDR2: MDHEN and SYDVKM. The CDR3 loop spans 19 amino acids. Trimming stripped 5 bases from V and 8 bases from J, with 31 bases between. The data originate from a study of cytomegalovirus exposure and HLA in healthy donors. Sequenced sample: PBMCs. The rearrangement uses TRBV28 and TRBJ1-5; D might be TRBD1 (5 bases). The origin of this receptor is a woman aged 25 to 39 in good health and CMV-seronegative. CDR3 DNA sequence: TGTGCCAGCAGTCTTTCGGCGGTCGGCAGGGAATTTATCAAGGAGCCCCAGCATTTT. This translates into CASSLSAVGREFIKEPQHF.